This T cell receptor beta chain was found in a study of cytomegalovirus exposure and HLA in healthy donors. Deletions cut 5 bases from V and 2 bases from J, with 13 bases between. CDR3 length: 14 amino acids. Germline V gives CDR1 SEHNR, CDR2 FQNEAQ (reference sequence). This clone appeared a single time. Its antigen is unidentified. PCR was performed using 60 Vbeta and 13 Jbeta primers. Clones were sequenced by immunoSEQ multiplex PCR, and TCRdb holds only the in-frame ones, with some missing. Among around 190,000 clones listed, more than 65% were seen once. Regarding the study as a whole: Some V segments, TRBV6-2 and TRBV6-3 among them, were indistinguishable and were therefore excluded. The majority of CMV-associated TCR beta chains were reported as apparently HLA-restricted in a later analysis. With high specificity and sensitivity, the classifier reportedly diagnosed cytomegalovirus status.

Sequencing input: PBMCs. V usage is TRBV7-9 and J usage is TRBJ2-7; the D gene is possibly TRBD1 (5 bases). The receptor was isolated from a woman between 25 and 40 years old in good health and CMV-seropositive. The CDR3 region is CASSDLRVTYEQYF. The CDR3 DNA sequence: TGTGCCAGCAGCGACCTCAGGGTCACCTACGAGCAGTACTTC.